The clone carrying this TCR beta chain was seen a few times. A single record per CDR3 protein comes from TCRdb applying MiXCR to the RT-PCR reads. Of hundreds of thousands of distinct CDR3 sequences in the sample, 14% were seen once. The CDR3 runs 15 residues. The V gene lost 0 bases and the J gene lost 2 bases, with 9 bases spanning the gap. Per the germline V gene, CDR1 is MGHRA and CDR2 is YSYEKL. The chain is built from TRBV4-1 and TRBJ2-3, with unresolved D. This receptor was identified in a female donor in good health, serving as a healthy control. The sequenced material came from memory CD4+ T cells from blood. CDR3: CASSQEIRNTDTQYF. In nucleotides, the CDR3 is TGCGCCAGCAGCCAAGAGATCCGGAACACAGATACGCAGTATTTT.